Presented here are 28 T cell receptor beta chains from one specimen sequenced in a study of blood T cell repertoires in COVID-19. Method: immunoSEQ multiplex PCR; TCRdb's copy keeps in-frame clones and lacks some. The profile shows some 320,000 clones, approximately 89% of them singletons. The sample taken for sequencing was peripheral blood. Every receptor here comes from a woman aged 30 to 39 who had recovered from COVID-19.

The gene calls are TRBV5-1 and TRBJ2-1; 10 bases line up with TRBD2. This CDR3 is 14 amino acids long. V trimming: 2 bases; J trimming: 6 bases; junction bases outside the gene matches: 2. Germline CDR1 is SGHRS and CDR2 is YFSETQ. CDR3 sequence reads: CASSFPSGGNEQFF. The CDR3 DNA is TGCGCCAGCAGCTTCCCTAGCGGGGGCAATGAGCAGTTCTTC.

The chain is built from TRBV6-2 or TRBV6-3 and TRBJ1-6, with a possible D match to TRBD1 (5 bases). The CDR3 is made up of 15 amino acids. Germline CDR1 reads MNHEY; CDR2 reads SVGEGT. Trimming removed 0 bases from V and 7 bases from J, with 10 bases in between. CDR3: CASSYSKTANSPLHF. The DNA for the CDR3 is TGTGCCAGCAGTTACTCGAAGACAGCGAATTCACCCCTCCACTTT.

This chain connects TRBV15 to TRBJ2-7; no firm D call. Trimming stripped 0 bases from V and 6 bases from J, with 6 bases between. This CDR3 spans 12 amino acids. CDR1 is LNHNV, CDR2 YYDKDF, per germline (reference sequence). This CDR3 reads CATSRDFGEQYF. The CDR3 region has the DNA TGTGCCACCAGCAGAGATTTCGGCGAGCAGTACTTC.

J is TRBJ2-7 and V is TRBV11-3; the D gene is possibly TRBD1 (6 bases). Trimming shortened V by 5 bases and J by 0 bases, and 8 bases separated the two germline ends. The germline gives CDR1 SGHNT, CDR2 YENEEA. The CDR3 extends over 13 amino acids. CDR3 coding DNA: TGTGCCAGCAGCACAGGGAGCTCCTACGAGCAGTACTTC. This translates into CASSTGSSYEQYF. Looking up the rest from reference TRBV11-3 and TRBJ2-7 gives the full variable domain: EAGVVQSPRYKIIEKKQPVAFWCNPISGHNTLYWYLQNLGQGPELLIRYENEEAVDDSQLPKDRFSAERLKGVDSTLKIQPAELGDSAVYLCASSTGSSYEQYFGPGTRLTVT.

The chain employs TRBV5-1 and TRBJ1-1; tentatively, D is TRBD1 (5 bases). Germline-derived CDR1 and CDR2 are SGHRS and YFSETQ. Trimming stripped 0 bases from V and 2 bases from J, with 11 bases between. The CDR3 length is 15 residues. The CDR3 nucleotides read TGCGCCAGCAGCTTGGCCCAAGGGGCAAACACTGAAGCTTTCTTT. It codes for CASSLAQGANTEAFF.

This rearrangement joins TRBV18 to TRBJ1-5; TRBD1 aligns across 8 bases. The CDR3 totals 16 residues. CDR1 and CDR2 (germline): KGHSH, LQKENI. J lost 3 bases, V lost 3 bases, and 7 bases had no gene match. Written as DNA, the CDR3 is TGTGCCAGCTCACCCGCCGGGACAGGTCACAATCAGCCCCAGCATTTT. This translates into CASSPAGTGHNQPQHF.

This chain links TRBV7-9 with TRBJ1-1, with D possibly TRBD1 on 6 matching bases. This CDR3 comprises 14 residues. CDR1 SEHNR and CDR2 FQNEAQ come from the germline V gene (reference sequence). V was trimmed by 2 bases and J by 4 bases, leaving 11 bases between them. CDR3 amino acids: CASSLLQGSTEAFF. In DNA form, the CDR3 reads TGTGCCAGCAGCTTACTGCAGGGGAGCACTGAAGCTTTCTTT.

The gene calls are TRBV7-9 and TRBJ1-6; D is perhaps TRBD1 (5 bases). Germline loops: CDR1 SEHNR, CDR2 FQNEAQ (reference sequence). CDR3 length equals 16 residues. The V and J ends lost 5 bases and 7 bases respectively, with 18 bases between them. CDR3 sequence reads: CASSQVVGQGNSPLHF. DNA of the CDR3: TGTGCCAGCAGCCAAGTGGTTGGGCAGGGAAATTCACCCCTCCACTTT. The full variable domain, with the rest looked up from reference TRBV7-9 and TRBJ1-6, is DTGVSQNPRHKITKRGQNVTFRCDPISEHNRLYWYRQTLGQGPEFLTYFQNEAQLEKSRLLSDRFSAERPKGSFSTLEIQRTEQGDSAMYLCASSQVVGQGNSPLHFGNGTRLTVT.

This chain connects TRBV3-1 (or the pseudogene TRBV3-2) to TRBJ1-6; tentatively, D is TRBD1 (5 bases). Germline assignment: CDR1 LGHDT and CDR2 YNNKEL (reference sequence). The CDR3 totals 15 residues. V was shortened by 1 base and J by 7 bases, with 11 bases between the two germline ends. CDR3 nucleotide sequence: TGTGCCAGCAGCCAAGGGAGGGGACCCAATTCACCCCTCCACTTT. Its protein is CASSQGRGPNSPLHF.

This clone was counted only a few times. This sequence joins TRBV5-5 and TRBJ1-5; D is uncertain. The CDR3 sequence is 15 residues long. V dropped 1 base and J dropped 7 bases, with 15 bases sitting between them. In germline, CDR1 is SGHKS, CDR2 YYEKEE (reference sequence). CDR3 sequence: CASSLLVEGGQPQHF. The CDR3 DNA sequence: TGTGCCAGCAGCTTGTTGGTAGAGGGTGGCCAGCCCCAGCATTTT.

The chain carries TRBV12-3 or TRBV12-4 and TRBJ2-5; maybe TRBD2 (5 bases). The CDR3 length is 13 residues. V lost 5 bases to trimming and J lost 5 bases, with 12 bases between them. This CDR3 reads CASSPQQRETQYF. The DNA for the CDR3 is TGTGCCAGCAGTCCGCAACAGCGGGAGACCCAGTACTTC.

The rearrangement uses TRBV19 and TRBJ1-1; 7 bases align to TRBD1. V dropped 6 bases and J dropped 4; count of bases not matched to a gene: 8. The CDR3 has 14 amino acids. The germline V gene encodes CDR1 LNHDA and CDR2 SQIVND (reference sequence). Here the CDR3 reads CASRRIQGSTEAFF. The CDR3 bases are TGTGCCAGTAGGAGAATACAGGGGTCCACTGAAGCTTTCTTT.

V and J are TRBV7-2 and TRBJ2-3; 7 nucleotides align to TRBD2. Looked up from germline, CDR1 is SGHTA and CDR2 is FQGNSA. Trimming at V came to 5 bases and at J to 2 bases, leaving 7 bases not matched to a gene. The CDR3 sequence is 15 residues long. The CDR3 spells CASSPGLGPTDTQYF. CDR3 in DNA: TGTGCCAGCAGCCCCGGACTAGGACCCACAGATACGCAGTATTTT. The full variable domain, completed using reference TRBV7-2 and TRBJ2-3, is GAGVSQSPSNKVTEKGKDVELRCDPISGHTALYWYRQSLGQGLEFLIYFQGNSAPDKSGLPSDRFSAERTGGSVSTLTIQRTQQEDSAVYLCASSPGLGPTDTQYFGPGTRLTVL.

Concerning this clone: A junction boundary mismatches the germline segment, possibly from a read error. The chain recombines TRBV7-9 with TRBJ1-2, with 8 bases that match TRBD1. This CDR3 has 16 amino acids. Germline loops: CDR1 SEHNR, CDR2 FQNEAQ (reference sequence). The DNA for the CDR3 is TGTGCCAGCAGCTCTCTTTCCGACCCGACAGGGGCCGCAGGACGCTTC. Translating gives CASSSLSDPTGAAGRF.

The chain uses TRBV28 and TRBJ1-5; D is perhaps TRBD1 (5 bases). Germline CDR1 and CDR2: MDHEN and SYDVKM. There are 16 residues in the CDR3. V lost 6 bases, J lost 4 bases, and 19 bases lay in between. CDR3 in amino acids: CASRLVGEGENQPQHF. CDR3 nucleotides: TGTGCCAGCAGGCTTGTGGGGGAGGGCGAAAATCAGCCCCAGCATTTT.

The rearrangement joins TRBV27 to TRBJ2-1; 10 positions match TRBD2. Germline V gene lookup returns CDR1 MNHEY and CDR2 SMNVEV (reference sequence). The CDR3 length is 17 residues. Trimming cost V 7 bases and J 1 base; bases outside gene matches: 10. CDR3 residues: CASTVRLLAGSYNEQFF. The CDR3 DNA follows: TGTGCCAGCACCGTACGCTTACTAGCGGGGTCCTACAATGAGCAGTTCTTC.

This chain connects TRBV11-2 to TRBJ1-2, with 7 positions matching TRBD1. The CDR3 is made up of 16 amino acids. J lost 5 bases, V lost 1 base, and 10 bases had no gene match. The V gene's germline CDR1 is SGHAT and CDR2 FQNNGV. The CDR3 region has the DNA TGTGCCAGCAGCTTAGGTTCGGGCAGGGGGTTGTATGGCTACACCTTC. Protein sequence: CASSLGSGRGLYGYTF.

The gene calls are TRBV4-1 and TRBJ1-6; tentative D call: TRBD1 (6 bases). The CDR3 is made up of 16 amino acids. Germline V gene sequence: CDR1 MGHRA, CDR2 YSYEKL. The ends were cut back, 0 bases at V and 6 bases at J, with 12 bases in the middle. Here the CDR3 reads CASSQDPRQANSPLHF. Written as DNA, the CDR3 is TGCGCCAGCAGCCAAGATCCGAGACAGGCTAATTCACCCCTCCACTTT.

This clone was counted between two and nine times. For the CDR3, the DNA is TGCGCCAGCAGCCCGGGCGGGCCCGAGGTTATCGAGCAGTACTTC. Protein: CASSPGGPEVIEQYF. V is TRBV5-1 and J is TRBJ2-7; D perhaps matches TRBD2 (5 bases). The CDR3 has 15 amino acids. Trimming cost V 4 bases and J 6 bases, with 20 bases left between them. Germline-derived CDR1 and CDR2 are SGHRS and YFSETQ.

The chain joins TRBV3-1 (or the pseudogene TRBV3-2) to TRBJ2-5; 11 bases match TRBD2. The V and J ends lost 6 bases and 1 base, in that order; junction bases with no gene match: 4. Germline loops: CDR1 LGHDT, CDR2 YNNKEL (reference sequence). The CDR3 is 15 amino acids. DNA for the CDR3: TGTGCCAGCAGGCCCGGGACTAGCGGCCAAGAGACCCAGTACTTC. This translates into CASRPGTSGQETQYF.

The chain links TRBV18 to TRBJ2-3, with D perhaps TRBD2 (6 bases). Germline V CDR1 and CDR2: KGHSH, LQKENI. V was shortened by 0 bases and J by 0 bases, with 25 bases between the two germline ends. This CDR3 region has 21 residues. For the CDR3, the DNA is TGTGCCAGCTCACCACCGGGGGTAGCGGTACTAACTCCACCTAGCACAGATACGCAGTATTTT. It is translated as CASSPPGVAVLTPPSTDTQYF.

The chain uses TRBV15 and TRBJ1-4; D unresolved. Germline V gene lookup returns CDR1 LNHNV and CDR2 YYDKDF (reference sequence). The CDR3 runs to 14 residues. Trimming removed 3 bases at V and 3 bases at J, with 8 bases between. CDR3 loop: CATSRTVANEKLFF. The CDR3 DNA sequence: TGTGCCACCAGCAGGACTGTGGCTAATGAAAAACTGTTTTTT.

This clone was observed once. The CDR3 loop reads CASGDSGRETQYF. The CDR3 coding sequence is TGTGCCAGCGGGGACAGCGGCAGGGAGACCCAGTACTTC. V is TRBV2 and J is TRBJ2-5; 7 bases agree with TRBD1. V was pared by 8 bases and J by 5 bases, with 8 bases of the junction left unmatched. CDR3 length equals 13 residues. Germline V gene lookup returns CDR1 SNHLY and CDR2 FYNNEI.

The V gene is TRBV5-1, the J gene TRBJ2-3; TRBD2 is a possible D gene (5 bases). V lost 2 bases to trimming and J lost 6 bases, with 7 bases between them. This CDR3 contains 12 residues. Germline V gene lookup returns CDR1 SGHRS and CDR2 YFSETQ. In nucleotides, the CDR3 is TGCGCCAGCAGCTTCGGCGGGGATACGCAGTATTTT. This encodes CASSFGGDTQYF.

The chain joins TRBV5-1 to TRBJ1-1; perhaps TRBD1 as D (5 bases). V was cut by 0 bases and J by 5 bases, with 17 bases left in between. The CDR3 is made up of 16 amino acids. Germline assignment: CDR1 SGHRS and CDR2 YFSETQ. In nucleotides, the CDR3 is TGCGCCAGCAGCTTGGCCCCGGATGGGGGGGAAACTGAAGCTTTCTTT. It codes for CASSLAPDGGETEAFF.

The CDR3 reads CASRAPRGNYGYTF. CDR3 DNA sequence: TGTGCCAGCAGGGCCCCAAGGGGTAACTATGGCTACACCTTC. The chain has TRBV28 and TRBJ1-2; D is perhaps TRBD1 (5 bases). From germline, CDR1 is MDHEN and CDR2 SYDVKM. The CDR3 spans 14 residues. With 6 bases removed from V and 1 base from J, the gap between germline ends came to 12 bases.

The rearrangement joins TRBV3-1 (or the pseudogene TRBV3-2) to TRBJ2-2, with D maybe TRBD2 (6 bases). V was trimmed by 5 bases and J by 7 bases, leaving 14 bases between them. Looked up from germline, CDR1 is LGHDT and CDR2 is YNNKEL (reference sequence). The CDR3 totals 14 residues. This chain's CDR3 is CASSSDPRDGELFF. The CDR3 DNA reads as TGTGCCAGCAGCTCGGACCCGCGGGACGGGGAGCTGTTTTTT.

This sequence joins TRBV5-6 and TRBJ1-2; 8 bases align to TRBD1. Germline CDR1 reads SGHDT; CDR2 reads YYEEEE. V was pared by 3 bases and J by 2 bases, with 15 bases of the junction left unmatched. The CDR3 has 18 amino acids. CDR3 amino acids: CASSWGPGQVPVNYGYTF. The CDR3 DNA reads TGTGCCAGCAGCTGGGGTCCGGGACAGGTCCCCGTCAACTATGGCTACACCTTC.